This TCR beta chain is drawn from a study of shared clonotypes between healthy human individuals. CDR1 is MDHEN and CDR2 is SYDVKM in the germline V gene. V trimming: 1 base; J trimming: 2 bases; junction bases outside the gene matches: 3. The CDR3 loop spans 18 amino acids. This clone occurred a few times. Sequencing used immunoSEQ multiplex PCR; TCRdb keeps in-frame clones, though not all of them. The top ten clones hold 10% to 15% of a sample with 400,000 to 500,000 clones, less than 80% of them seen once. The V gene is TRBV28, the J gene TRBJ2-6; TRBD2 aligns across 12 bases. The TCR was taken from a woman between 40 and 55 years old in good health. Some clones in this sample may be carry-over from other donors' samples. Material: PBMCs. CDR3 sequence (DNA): TGTGCCAGCAGTTTATCGACTAGCGGGAGTGCTGGGGCCAACGTCCTGACTTTC. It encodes CASSLSTSGSAGANVLTF.